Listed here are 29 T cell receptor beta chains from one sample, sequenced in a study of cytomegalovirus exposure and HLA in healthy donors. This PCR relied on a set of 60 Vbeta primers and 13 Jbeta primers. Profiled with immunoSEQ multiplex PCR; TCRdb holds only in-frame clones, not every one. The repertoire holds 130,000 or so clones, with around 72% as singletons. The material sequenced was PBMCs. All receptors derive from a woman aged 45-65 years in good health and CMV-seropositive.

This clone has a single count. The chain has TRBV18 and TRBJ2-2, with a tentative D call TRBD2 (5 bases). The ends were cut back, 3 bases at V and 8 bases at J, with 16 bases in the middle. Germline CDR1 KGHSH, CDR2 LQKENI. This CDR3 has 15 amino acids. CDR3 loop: CASSPILEEDGELFF. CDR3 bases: TGTGCCAGCTCACCCATACTAGAAGAGGATGGGGAGCTGTTTTTT.

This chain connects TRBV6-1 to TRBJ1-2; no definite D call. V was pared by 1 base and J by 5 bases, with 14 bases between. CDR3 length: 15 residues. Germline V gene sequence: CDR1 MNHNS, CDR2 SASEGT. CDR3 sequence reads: CASSEESGGSYGYTF. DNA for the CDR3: TGTGCCAGCAGTGAAGAATCGGGAGGCTCATATGGCTACACCTTC.

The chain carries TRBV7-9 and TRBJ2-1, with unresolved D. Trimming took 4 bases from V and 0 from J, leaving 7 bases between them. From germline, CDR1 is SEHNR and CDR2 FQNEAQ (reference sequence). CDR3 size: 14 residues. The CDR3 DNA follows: TGTGCCAGCAGCTCCAGAAGCTCCTACAATGAGCAGTTCTTC. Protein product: CASSSRSSYNEQFF.

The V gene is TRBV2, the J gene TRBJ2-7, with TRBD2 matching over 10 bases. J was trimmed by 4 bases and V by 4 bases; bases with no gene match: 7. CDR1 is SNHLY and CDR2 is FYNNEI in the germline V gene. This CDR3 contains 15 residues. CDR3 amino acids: CASSAIWTSGYEQYF. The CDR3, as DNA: TGTGCCAGCAGTGCAATCTGGACTAGCGGTTACGAGCAGTACTTC.

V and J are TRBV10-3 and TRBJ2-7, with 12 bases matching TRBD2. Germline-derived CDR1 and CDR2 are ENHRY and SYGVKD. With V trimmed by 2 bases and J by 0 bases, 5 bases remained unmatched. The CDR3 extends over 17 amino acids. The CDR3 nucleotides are TGTGCCATCAGTGAGAGGACTAGCGGGACTTTCTCCTACGAGCAGTACTTC. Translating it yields CAISERTSGTFSYEQYF.

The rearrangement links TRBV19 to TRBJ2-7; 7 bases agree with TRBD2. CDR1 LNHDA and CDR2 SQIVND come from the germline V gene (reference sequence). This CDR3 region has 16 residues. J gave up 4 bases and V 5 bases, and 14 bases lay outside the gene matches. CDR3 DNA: TGTGCCAGTAGTGATCATTTTATTGGGACTAAATACGAGCAGTACTTC. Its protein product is CASSDHFIGTKYEQYF.

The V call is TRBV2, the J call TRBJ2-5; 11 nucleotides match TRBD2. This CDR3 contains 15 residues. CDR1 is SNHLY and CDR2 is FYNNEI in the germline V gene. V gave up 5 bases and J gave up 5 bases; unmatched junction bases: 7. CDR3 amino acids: CASSFRLAGSETQYF. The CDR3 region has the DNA TGTGCCAGCAGTTTCCGACTAGCGGGGAGCGAGACCCAGTACTTC.

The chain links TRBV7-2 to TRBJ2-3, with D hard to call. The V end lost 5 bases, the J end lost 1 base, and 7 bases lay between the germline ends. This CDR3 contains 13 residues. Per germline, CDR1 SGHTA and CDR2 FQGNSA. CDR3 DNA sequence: TGTGCCAGCAGCAACCAGGGCACAGATACGCAGTATTTT. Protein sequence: CASSNQGTDTQYF.

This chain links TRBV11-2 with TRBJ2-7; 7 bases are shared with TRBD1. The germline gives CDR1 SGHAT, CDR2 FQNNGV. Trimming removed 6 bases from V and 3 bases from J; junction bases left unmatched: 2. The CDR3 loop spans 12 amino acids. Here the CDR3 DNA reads TGTGCCAGCAGTCGACAGGGCTACGAGCAGTACTTC. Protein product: CASSRQGYEQYF.

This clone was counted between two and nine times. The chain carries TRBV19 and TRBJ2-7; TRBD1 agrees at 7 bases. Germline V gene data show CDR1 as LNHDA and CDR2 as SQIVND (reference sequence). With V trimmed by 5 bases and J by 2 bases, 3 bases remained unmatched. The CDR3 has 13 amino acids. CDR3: CASSSQGAYEQYF. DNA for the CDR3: TGTGCCAGTAGTTCCCAGGGGGCCTACGAGCAGTACTTC.

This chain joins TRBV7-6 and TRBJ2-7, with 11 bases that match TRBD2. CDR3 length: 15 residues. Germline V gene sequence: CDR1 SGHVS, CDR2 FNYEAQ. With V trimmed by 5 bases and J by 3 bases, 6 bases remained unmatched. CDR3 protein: CASSPGTSGLYEQYF. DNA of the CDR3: TGTGCCAGCAGCCCCGGGACTAGCGGACTCTACGAGCAGTACTTC. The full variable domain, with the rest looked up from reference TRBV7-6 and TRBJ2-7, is GAGVSQSPRYKVTKRGQDVALRCDPISGHVSLYWYRQALGQGPEFLTYFNYEAQQDKSGLPNDRFSAERPEGSISTLTIQRTEQRDSAMYRCASSPGTSGLYEQYFGPGTRLTVT.

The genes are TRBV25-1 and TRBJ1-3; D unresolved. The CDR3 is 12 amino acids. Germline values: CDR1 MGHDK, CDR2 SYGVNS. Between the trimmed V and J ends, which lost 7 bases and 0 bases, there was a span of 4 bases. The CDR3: CASTGSGNTIYF. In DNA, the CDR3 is TGTGCCAGCACCGGCTCTGGAAACACCATATATTTT.

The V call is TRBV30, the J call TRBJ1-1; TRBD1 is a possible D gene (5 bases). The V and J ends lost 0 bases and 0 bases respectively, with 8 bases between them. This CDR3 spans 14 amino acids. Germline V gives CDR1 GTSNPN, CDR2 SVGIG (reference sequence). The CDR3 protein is CAWSVRQLNTEAFF. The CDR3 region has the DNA TGTGCCTGGAGTGTTCGACAGTTGAACACTGAAGCTTTCTTT. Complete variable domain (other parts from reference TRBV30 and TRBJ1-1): SQTIHQWPATLVQPVGSPLSLECTVEGTSNPNLYWYRQAAGRGLQLLFYSVGIGQISSEVPQNLSASRPQDRQFILSSKKLLLSDSGFYLCAWSVRQLNTEAFFGQGTRLTVV.

The CDR3 here is CASSLRRGGAKNIQYF. The CDR3 DNA sequence: TGTGCCAGCAGCTTGCGCCGGGGAGGGGCCAAAAACATTCAGTACTTC. V gene TRBV7-8 combines with J gene TRBJ2-4; 7 bases are a match to TRBD2. V was pared by 3 bases and J by 1 base, with 6 bases of the junction left unmatched. The CDR3 sequence is 16 residues long. Germline V gene data show CDR1 as SGHVS and CDR2 as FQNEAQ.

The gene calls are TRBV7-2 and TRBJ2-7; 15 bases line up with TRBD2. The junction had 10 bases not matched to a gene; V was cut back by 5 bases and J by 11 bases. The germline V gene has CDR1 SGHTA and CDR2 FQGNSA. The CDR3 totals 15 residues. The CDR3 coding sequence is TGTGCCAGCAGCCCCCGGACTAGCGGGGGGGCGCATAAGTACTTC. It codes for CASSPRTSGGAHKYF.

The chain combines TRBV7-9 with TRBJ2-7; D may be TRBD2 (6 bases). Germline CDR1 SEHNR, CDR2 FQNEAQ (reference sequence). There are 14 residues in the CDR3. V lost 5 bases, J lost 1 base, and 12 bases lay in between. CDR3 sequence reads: CASSPWRGSYEQYF. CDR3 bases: TGTGCCAGCAGCCCTTGGAGGGGATCCTACGAGCAGTACTTC. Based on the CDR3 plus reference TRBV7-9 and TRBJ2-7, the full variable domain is DTGVSQNPRHKITKRGQNVTFRCDPISEHNRLYWYRQTLGQGPEFLTYFQNEAQLEKSRLLSDRFSAERPKGSFSTLEIQRTEQGDSAMYLCASSPWRGSYEQYFGPGTRLTVT.

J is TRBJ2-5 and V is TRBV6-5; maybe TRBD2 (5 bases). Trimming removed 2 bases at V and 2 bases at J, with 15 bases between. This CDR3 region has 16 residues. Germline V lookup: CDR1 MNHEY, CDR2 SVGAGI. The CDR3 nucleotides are TGTGCCAGCAGTTACAGATCCTCGGGGAAACAAGAGACCCAGTACTTC. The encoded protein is CASSYRSSGKQETQYF.

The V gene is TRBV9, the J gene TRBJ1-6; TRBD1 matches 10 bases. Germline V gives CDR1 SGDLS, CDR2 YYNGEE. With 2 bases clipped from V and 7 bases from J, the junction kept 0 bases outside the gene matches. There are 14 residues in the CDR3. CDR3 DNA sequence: TGTGCCAGCAGCGTGACAGGGGGCAATTCACCCCTCCACTTT. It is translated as CASSVTGGNSPLHF.

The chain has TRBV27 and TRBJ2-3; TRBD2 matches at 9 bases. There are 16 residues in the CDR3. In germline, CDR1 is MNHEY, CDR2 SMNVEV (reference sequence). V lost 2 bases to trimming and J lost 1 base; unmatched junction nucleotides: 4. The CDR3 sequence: CASSLGWTSGTDTQYF. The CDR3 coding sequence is TGTGCCAGCAGTTTAGGTTGGACTAGCGGCACAGATACGCAGTATTTT.

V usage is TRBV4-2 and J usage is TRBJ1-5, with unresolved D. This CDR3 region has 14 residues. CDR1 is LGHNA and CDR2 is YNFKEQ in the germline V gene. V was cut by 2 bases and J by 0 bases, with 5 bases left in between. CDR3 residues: CASSQLNSNQPQHF. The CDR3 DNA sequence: TGTGCCAGCAGCCAACTAAATAGCAATCAGCCCCAGCATTTT.

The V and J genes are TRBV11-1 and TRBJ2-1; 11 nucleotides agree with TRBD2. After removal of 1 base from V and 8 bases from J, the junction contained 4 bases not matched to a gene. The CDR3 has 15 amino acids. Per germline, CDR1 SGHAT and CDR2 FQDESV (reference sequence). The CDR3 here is CASSLGLAGRYEQFF. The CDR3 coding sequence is TGTGCCAGCAGCTTAGGACTAGCGGGGAGGTATGAGCAGTTCTTC.

CDR3 DNA: TGTGCCAGCAGCATGAACAGGGGCGCCGGGGAGCTGTTTTTT. Amino acids: CASSMNRGAGELFF. This chain uses TRBV9 with TRBJ2-2; 7 bases are shared with TRBD1. Germline loops: CDR1 SGDLS, CDR2 YYNGEE. Unmatched junction bases numbered 6, after V lost 4 bases and J lost 6 bases. The CDR3 length is 14 residues.

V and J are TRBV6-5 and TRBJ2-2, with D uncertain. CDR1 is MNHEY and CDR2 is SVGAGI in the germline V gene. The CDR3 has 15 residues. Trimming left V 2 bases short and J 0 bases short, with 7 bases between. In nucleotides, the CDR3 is TGTGCCAGCAGTTACGTTCGGTCGAACACCGGGGAGCTGTTTTTT. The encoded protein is CASSYVRSNTGELFF.

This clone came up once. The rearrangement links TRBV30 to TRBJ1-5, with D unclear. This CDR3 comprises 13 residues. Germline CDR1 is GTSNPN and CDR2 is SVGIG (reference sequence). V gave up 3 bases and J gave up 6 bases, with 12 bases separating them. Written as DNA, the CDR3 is TGTGCCTGGAGCCCACACACGCTTCAGCCCCAGCATTTT. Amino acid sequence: CAWSPHTLQPQHF.

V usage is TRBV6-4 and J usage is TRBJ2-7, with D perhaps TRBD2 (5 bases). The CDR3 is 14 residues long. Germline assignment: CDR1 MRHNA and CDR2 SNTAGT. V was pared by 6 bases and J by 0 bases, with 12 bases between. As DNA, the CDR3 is TGTGCCAGCAGGGACCCGGGGAGCTCCTACGAGCAGTACTTC. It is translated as CASRDPGSSYEQYF.

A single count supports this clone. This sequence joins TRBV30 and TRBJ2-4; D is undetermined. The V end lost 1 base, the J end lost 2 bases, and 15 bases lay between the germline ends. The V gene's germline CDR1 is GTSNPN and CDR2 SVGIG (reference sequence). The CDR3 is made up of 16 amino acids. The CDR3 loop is CAWSAMVYLTKNIQYF. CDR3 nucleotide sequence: TGTGCCTGGAGTGCGATGGTCTATCTAACCAAAAACATTCAGTACTTC. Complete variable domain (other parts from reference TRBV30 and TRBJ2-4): SQTIHQWPATLVQPVGSPLSLECTVEGTSNPNLYWYRQAAGRGLQLLFYSVGIGQISSEVPQNLSASRPQDRQFILSSKKLLLSDSGFYLCAWSAMVYLTKNIQYFGAGTRLSVL.

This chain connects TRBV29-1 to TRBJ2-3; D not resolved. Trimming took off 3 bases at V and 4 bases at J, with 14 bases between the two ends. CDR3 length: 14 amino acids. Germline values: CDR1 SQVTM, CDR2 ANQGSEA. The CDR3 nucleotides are TGCAGCGTTGAGGGTCTAGAAGGTCCAGATACGCAGTATTTT. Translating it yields CSVEGLEGPDTQYF.

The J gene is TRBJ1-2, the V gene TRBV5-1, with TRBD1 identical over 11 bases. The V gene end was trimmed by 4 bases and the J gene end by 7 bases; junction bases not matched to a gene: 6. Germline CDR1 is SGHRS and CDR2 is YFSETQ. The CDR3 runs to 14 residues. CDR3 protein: CASSLDRGQVGYTF. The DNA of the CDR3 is TGCGCCAGCAGCCTGGACAGGGGGCAGGTTGGCTACACCTTC.

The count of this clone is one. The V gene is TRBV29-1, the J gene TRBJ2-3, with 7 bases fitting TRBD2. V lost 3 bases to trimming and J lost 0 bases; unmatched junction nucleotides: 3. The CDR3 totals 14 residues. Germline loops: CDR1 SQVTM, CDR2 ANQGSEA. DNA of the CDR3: TGCAGCGTTGATCGGGGGGAGAGCACAGATACGCAGTATTTT. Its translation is CSVDRGESTDTQYF.